Each of the 11 T cell receptor beta chains below was sequenced from the same sample in a study of shared clonotypes between healthy human individuals. Some clones are missing from TCRdb's copy, which holds only in-frame ones; the method was immunoSEQ multiplex PCR. The sample has about 2,500,000 clones, approximately 90% seen once. Sequenced input: naive CD4+ T cells sorted from blood. Subset indicated: CD45RA+ positively selected. Receptors originate from a man aged 18-30 years in good health.

V is TRBV23-1 and J is TRBJ2-7, with TRBD2 matching 9 bases. TRBV23-1 is marked as an open reading frame, function uncertain. This CDR3 has 17 residues. V lost 2 bases to trimming and J lost 0 bases; unmatched junction nucleotides: 8. The CDR3 DNA follows: TGCGCCAGCAGTCAAAAGGACCGACTAGCGGACTCCTACGAGCAGTACTTC. Residues: CASSQKDRLADSYEQYF.

V is TRBV6-5 and J is TRBJ2-1; 7 bases are a match to TRBD1. Germline CDR1 MNHEY, CDR2 SVGAGI. The ends lost 6 bases at V and 7 bases at J; junction bases unmatched: 9. The CDR3 is 14 residues long. Here the CDR3 DNA reads TGTGCCAGCAGCCGTACGACAGGGCGGAATGAGCAGTTCTTC. Translated, it gives CASSRTTGRNEQFF.

The chain uses TRBV10-3 and TRBJ2-2; D is ambiguous. Between the trimmed V and J ends, which lost 9 bases and 7 bases, there was a span of 15 bases. This CDR3 is 13 amino acids long. Germline V CDR1 and CDR2: ENHRY, SYGVKD. The CDR3 nucleotides read TGTGCCATTCACACGATCGGTAGCGGGGAGCTGTTTTTT. This codes for CAIHTIGSGELFF.

This sequence joins TRBV19 and TRBJ2-7; unclear D gene. The CDR3 is 15 amino acids. Germline V gives CDR1 LNHDA, CDR2 SQIVND (reference sequence). V was pared by 1 base and J by 4 bases, with 14 bases between. CDR3 sequence reads: CASSIAANAYYEQYF. CDR3 in DNA: TGTGCCAGTAGTATAGCAGCGAACGCATATTACGAGCAGTACTTC.

Comment on this clone: One end of the junction does not line up with germline, which may come from a read error. The chain has TRBV11-1 and TRBJ2-1; TRBD2 matches at 10 bases. This CDR3 region has 12 residues. Germline values: CDR1 SGHAT, CDR2 FQDESV (reference sequence). The CDR3 spells CASSLAGGRQFF. The CDR3 DNA is TGTGCCAGCAGTTTAGCGGGGGGCCGGCAGTTCTTC.

The V and J genes are TRBV7-2 and TRBJ2-7; D not resolved. V dropped 1 base and J dropped 6 bases, with 13 bases sitting between them. The CDR3 extends over 14 amino acids. CDR1 is SGHTA and CDR2 is FQGNSA in the germline V gene. CDR3 loop: CASSLVMSWGEQYF. The CDR3 DNA is TGTGCCAGCAGCTTAGTAATGTCCTGGGGCGAGCAGTACTTC.

As to this clone: Other DNA sequences in the sample encode the same CDR3. CDR3: CASSVGLNTEAFF. The CDR3 region has the DNA TGTGCCAGCAGTGTAGGTCTGAACACTGAAGCTTTCTTT. The genes are TRBV2 and TRBJ1-1; D is undetermined. Per the germline V gene, CDR1 is SNHLY and CDR2 is FYNNEI. V gave up 4 bases and J gave up 0 bases, with 6 bases separating them. The CDR3 runs to 13 residues.

This clone was seen once. This chain joins TRBV28 and TRBJ2-5; 10 positions match TRBD2. Germline V gene data show CDR1 as MDHEN and CDR2 as SYDVKM. The junction had 7 bases not matched to a gene; V was cut back by 5 bases and J by 1 base. This CDR3 comprises 16 residues. This CDR3 reads CASSPGLAVLQETQYF. CDR3 nucleotide sequence: TGTGCCAGCAGTCCTGGACTAGCGGTGCTCCAAGAGACCCAGTACTTC.

About this clone: At the DNA level, this CDR3 is encoded by other sequences in the same sample as well. The V call is TRBV5-4, the J call TRBJ2-5, with D hard to call. Germline assignment: CDR1 SGHNT and CDR2 YYREEE (reference sequence). V lost 0 bases and J lost 4, with 4 bases in between. The length of the CDR3 is 12 residues. CDR3 nucleotides: TGTGCCAGCAGCTTGGGCCGAGAGACCCAGTACTTC. It translates to CASSLGRETQYF.

The rearrangement joins TRBV30 to TRBJ2-7; 13 nucleotides match TRBD2. CDR3 length equals 13 residues. Germline V CDR1 and CDR2: GTSNPN, SVGIG (reference sequence). Trimming removed 8 bases from V and 5 bases from J; junction bases left unmatched: 6. The CDR3 reads CAGGLAGVNEQYF. In DNA, the CDR3 is TGTGCCGGTGGACTAGCGGGAGTTAACGAGCAGTACTTC.

The chain couples TRBV6-6 to TRBJ1-2; D gene unclear. This CDR3 spans 12 amino acids. Between the trimmed V and J ends, which lost 5 bases and 3 bases, there was a span of 7 bases. Looked up from germline, CDR1 is MNHNY and CDR2 is SVGAGI (reference sequence). The CDR3 DNA is TGTGCCAGCAGTGCACAAGACTATGGCTACACCTTC. Translating gives CASSAQDYGYTF.